The present T cell receptor (beta chain) was sequenced within a study of Graves' ophthalmopathy and Graves' hyperthyroidism. For the study at large: Stable hyperthyroidism referred to disease that showed no ophthalmopathy within 18 months of follow-up. Study findings and constraints: Most expanded clonotypes in thyroid above 0.001 frequency also showed up in blood.

This clonotype was seen more than once but under ten times. Its antigen is not identified. This CDR3 spans 12 amino acids. CDR1 DFQATT and CDR2 SNEGSKA come from the germline V gene (reference sequence). V lost 0 bases to trimming and J lost 7 bases, with 8 bases between them. Investigators amplified TCR beta CDR3 regions from RNA transcripts. HTBI primers primed a first-round RT-PCR, and a second-round multiplex PCR followed. MiXCR was run by TCRdb on the multiplex PCR reads, yielding one entry per CDR3 protein. Counted here are a few hundred thousand distinct CDR3 sequences, just under 40% occurring once; the ten biggest clones make up 3.5% to 5%.

The source is an adult man with Graves' hyperthyroidism. The V and J genes are TRBV20-1 and TRBJ2-3; D is uncertain. The sample was peripheral blood or thyroid tissue (not recorded which). The chain's CDR3 is CSARDPPHTQYF. Written as DNA, the CDR3 is TGCAGTGCTAGAGATCCGCCTCATACGCAGTATTTT.